These T cell receptor beta chains were read from a single sample in a study of shared clonotypes between healthy human individuals. Repertoires were generated with immunoSEQ multiplex PCR, while TCRdb's copy carries only in-frame clones and drops some. This sample has 2 million to 2.5 million clones, with over 85% found just once. The sample consisted of naive CD4+ T cells from PBMCs. The origin of the receptors is a man younger than 30 in good health. Some clones in this sample may be carry-over from other donors' samples. Each CDR3 is given with its conserved first and last residue. D genes are given only for firm matches.

d_call: -; j_call: TRBJ2-5; v_call: TRBV5-1; cdr3_aa: CASSPDPPGETQYF
d_call: TRBD2; j_call: TRBJ2-3; v_call: TRBV4-2; cdr3_aa: CASSHRTSGSKLTDTQYF
d_call: TRBD2; j_call: TRBJ2-1; v_call: TRBV5-1; cdr3_aa: CASSLDGLAGHNEQFF
d_call: -; j_call: TRBJ1-2; v_call: TRBV30; cdr3_aa: CAWSVRGGYTF
d_call: TRBD1; j_call: TRBJ2-7; v_call: TRBV4-1; cdr3_aa: CASSRPPGQGALEQYF
d_call: -; j_call: TRBJ2-3; v_call: TRBV4-1; cdr3_aa: CASSQAVTPSTDTQYF
d_call: TRBD1; j_call: TRBJ1-4; v_call: TRBV19; cdr3_aa: CASSMAGQGNEKLFF
d_call: -; j_call: TRBJ2-5; v_call: TRBV11-3; cdr3_aa: CASSHPGKTQYF
d_call: -; j_call: TRBJ1-5; v_call: TRBV6-1; cdr3_aa: CASNLWGGEPQHF
d_call: -; j_call: TRBJ2-1; v_call: TRBV6-5; cdr3_aa: CASSYRRGSYNEQFF
d_call: -; j_call: TRBJ2-3; v_call: TRBV28; cdr3_aa: CASSFGGADTQYF
d_call: -; j_call: TRBJ1-2; v_call: TRBV5-1; cdr3_aa: CASSLNENGYTF
d_call: TRBD2; j_call: TRBJ2-3; v_call: TRBV10-2; cdr3_aa: CASVASAGVTDTQYF
d_call: -; j_call: TRBJ2-5; v_call: TRBV30; cdr3_aa: CAWSIGGRETQYF
d_call: TRBD2; j_call: TRBJ2-7; v_call: TRBV7-9; cdr3_aa: CASSLPPGREQYF
d_call: -; j_call: TRBJ2-7; v_call: TRBV6-1; cdr3_aa: CASSVGPGYEQYF
d_call: TRBD2; j_call: TRBJ2-3; v_call: TRBV5-1; cdr3_aa: CASSLGTSSDTQYF
d_call: TRBD1; j_call: TRBJ2-5; v_call: TRBV5-1; cdr3_aa: CASSFQTGATRETQYF
d_call: -; j_call: TRBJ2-3; v_call: TRBV4-3; cdr3_aa: CASSQDRQTTDTQYF
d_call: -; j_call: TRBJ1-1; v_call: TRBV2; cdr3_aa: CASSESGGGEAFF
d_call: TRBD1; j_call: TRBJ2-7; v_call: TRBV11-3; cdr3_aa: CASSPSGTGFSEQYF
d_call: TRBD1; j_call: TRBJ1-4; v_call: TRBV6-1; cdr3_aa: CASSEAPTGAGSYEKLFF
d_call: -; j_call: TRBJ1-2; v_call: TRBV7-2; cdr3_aa: CASTLGASVNYGYTF